This T cell receptor beta chain was retrieved from a study of blood T cell repertoires in COVID-19. Study-wide background: T cells, B-cell-depleted T cells, or PBMCs supplied cDNA or gDNA.

The count of this clone is one. One junction end disagrees with the germline gene, perhaps due to a read error. The germline CDR1 and CDR2 sequences are ENHRY and SYGVKD. The CDR3 runs 14 residues. Residents of about two dozen US areas, aged about 18 to 95 years, made up the participants. Clinical histories supplied by participants themselves formed the basis of cohort assignment. Original methodology: Amplification with reference gene primers provided the estimates of nucleated cell counts. Assay: immunoSEQ multiplex PCR; the TCRdb copy retains only in-frame clones and omits some. D and trimming were read from the DNA, whereas the V and J calls and clone size are those reported in that table. This table has 350,000 or so clones, around 86% appearing once.

The sequence was obtained from a woman aged 35 to 49 with acute COVID-19. Specimen: PBMCs or T cells enriched from blood (not recorded which). This chain joins TRBV10-3 and TRBJ2-5; 7 nucleotides match TRBD2. The CDR3 DNA follows: TGTGCCATCAGAGAGCTAGCGGCCCAACAGACCCAGTACTTC. It translates to CAIRELAAQQTQYF.